This T cell receptor (beta chain) was recovered during a study of beta chain features in type 1 diabetes. Background on the study: Healthy donors, compared against patients, showed similar age, gender and cell yields. Study-wide results and limits: A cDNA-based sequencing approach could over-represent cells with high TCR expression. Comparison showed that naive, central memory and Treg TCRB repertoires appeared more similar among patients than among healthy donors. Moderately but significantly shorter TCRB CDR3s were found in Type 1 diabetes patients in all four CD4+ subsets.

Isolated RNA was reverse transcribed in full, so expressed TCRB transcripts were sequenced. Reads from naive, central memory and regulatory T cell samples averaged around 4 million. Sequencing used immunoSEQ multiplex PCR; TCRdb keeps in-frame clones, though not all of them. There are some 240,000 clones in the sample; roughly 17% occur only once, and approximately 0.081% lies in the top ten. To note about this clone: The antigen remains unidentified.

Germline CDR1 reads SQVTM; CDR2 reads ANQGSEA. CDR3 length: 14 residues. The clonotype comes from a man in his thirties or forties with type 1 diabetes. The V call is TRBV29-1, the J call TRBJ1-1, with D possibly matching TRBD1 (5 bases). The sample comprised naive CD4+ T cells from blood. For the CDR3, the DNA is TGCACCCTCTCCATGGGGGGGGTAGGTACTGAAGCTTTCTTT. It codes for CTLSMGGVGTEAFF.